There are many counts of the clone carrying this TCR beta chain. CDR3 size: 15 residues. Germline V lookup: CDR1 SGHTA, CDR2 FQGNSA. Germline trimming cut 4 bases from V and 1 base from J; bases unmatched to any gene: 6. TCRdb reprocessed the reads with MiXCR, giving one entry per CDR3 protein. This table holds about 20,000 distinct CDR3 sequences, 20% to 25% found once. This specimen belongs to a study of lung T cells in sarcoidosis with Löfgren's syndrome. This chain uses TRBV7-2 with TRBJ2-5; 7 positions match TRBD1. This TCR derives from a human donor with sarcoidosis (Löfgren's syndrome or another form), or a control subject (not recorded which). The sample taken for sequencing was CD4+ T cells from PBMCs. The chain's CDR3 is CASSSGQLSQETQYF. CDR3 DNA sequence: TGTGCCAGCAGCTCGGGACAGCTTTCCCAAGAGACCCAGTACTTC.